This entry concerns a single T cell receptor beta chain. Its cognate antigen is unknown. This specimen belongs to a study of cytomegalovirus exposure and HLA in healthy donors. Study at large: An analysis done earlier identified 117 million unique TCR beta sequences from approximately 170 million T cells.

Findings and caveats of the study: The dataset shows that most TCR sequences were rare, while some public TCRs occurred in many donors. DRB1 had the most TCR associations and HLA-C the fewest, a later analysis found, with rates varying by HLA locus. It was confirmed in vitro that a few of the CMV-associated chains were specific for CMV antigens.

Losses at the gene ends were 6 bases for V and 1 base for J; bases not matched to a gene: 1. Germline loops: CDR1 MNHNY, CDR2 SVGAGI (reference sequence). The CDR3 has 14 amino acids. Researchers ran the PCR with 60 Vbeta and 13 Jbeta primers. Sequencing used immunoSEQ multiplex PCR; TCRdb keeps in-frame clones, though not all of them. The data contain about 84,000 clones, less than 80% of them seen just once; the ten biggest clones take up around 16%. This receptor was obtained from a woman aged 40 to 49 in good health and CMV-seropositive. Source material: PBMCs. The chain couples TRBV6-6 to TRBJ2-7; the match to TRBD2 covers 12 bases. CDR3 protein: CASRGTSGSYEQYF. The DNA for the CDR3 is TGTGCCAGCAGGGGGACTAGCGGGTCCTACGAGCAGTACTTC.